One and the same sample provided the 3 T cell receptor beta chains below, sequenced in a study of T cell repertoires in cytomegalovirus infection (dated by TCRdb to the late 2010s). Which antigens these TCRs recognize remains unknown. Sequencing used an Illumina HiSeq 1500. TCRdb ran its own pipeline on the public reads, namely fastp trimming at Q25 and MiXCR clone calling, and kept in-frame beta chains. CDR3 protein sequences are deduplicated, and each keeps its most common genes and DNA. Counted in this sample were 450,000 to 650,000 distinct CDR3 sequences; 40% of them appeared once. The ten largest clones add up to 48% of the sample. Interpreted using the paper, the treatment or condition label stands for: in vitro stimulation with specific CMV peptide epitopes to enrich CMV-specific T cells. The source material was cultured PBMCs, sampled from culture after CMV antigen stimulation. The receptor set was obtained from a human donor in good health (CMV status not recorded). Some clones in this sample may be carry-over from other donors' samples.

CDR3 in DNA: TGTGCCAGCCTGGCAGGTCAGCCCCGAAGCTCCTACGAGCAGTACTTC. This gives the protein CASLAGQPRSSYEQYF. The rearrangement uses TRBV2 and TRBJ2-7; D uncertain. Germline V lookup: CDR1 SNHLY, CDR2 FYNNEI. CDR3 size: 16 residues. Trimming took 8 bases from V and 0 from J, leaving 20 bases between them.

This chain connects TRBV27 to TRBJ2-7, with 9 bases that match TRBD2. The CDR3 has 14 residues. CDR1 and CDR2 (germline): MNHEY, SMNVEV (reference sequence). V trimming: 5 bases; J trimming: 12 bases; junction bases outside the gene matches: 14. The CDR3 protein is CASSNRAGGLLLYF. For the CDR3, the DNA is TGTGCCAGCAGTAACCGAGCGGGGGGACTTTTGCTGTACTTC.

The gene calls are TRBV12-3 or TRBV12-4 and TRBJ1-3; the D gene is possibly TRBD1 (6 bases). The length of the CDR3 is 14 residues. Deletions cut 6 bases from V and 2 bases from J, with 11 bases between. CDR3 nucleotide sequence: TGTGCCAGCAGCCGACAGGCACCTGGAAACACCATATATTTT. The encoded protein is CASSRQAPGNTIYF.